What follows are 26 T cell receptor beta chains derived from one specimen sequenced in a study of blood T cell repertoires in COVID-19 (dated by TCRdb to about 2020). Library preparation employed the immunoSEQ multiplex PCR assay. TCRdb limited this immuneACCESS table to in-frame rearrangements with V and J called. A share of clones is missing; checked studies link under half to unresolved V genes, and the rest is unexplained. Counted in this sample were fewer than 300,000 clones; 65% to 90% of them appeared once. The ten largest account for 15% to 18% of the sample. Sequencing was done on a sample of PBMCs or T cells enriched from blood (not recorded which). These receptor sequences come from a man between 18 and 35 years old who had recovered from COVID-19.

This chain uses TRBV10-1 with TRBJ1-1; D is unclear. Germline CDR1 and CDR2: WNHNN and SYGVQD (reference sequence). This CDR3 has 13 residues. V lost 7 bases to trimming and J lost 0 bases, with 9 bases between them. The CDR3 DNA follows: TGCGCCAGCAACGGGGAACTGAACACTGAAGCTTTCTTT. Translation gives CASNGELNTEAFF.

The chain carries TRBV12-5 and TRBJ1-4; no firm D call. Trimming left V 1 base short and J 5 bases short, with 5 bases between. The CDR3 consists of 13 residues. Germline assignment: CDR1 LGHNT and CDR2 FRNRAP. The CDR3 DNA reads TGTGCTAGTGGTTTGGGAGGGAATGAAAAACTGTTTTTT. It translates to CASGLGGNEKLFF. The full variable domain, rest sourced from reference TRBV12-5 and TRBJ1-4, is DARVTQTPRHKVTEMGQEVTMRCQPILGHNTVFWYRQTMMQGLELLAYFRNRAPLDDSGMPKDRFSAEMPDATLATLKIQPSEPRDSAVYFCASGLGGNEKLFFGSGTQLSVL.

This clone appeared a few times. This chain links TRBV6-1 with TRBJ1-2, with 8 nucleotides matching TRBD1. The CDR3 is made up of 14 amino acids. Trimming took 3 bases from V and 2 from J; bases not matched to a gene: 2. Per the germline V gene, CDR1 is MNHNS and CDR2 is SASEGT. The chain's CDR3 is CASSEGDRNYGYTF. In DNA, the CDR3 is TGTGCCAGCAGTGAGGGGGACAGGAACTATGGCTACACCTTC.

CDR3 in DNA: TGTGCCAGCAGGGCCGGGGGGGCGGTCTACGAGCAGTACTTC. This encodes CASRAGGAVYEQYF. The chain uses TRBV6-5 and TRBJ2-7; 8 bases are a match to TRBD2. V shed 6 bases, J shed 3 bases, and the junction held 7 bases outside the gene matches. This CDR3 has 14 amino acids. Germline V gene lookup returns CDR1 MNHEY and CDR2 SVGAGI.

The chain carries TRBV19 and TRBJ1-3; D is possibly TRBD1 (6 bases). Looked up from germline, CDR1 is LNHDA and CDR2 is SQIVND (reference sequence). Trimming removed 7 bases at V and 0 bases at J, with 13 bases between. The CDR3 extends over 15 amino acids. CDR3 protein: CASITTGRSGNTIYF. As DNA, the CDR3 is TGTGCCAGTATCACGACAGGACGCTCTGGAAACACCATATATTTT. The whole variable domain, filled in from reference TRBV19 and TRBJ1-3, reads DGGITQSPKYLFRKEGQNVTLSCEQNLNHDAMYWYRQDPGQGLRLIYYSQIVNDFQKGDIAEGYSVSREKKESFPLTVTSAQKNPTAFYLCASITTGRSGNTIYFGEGSWLTVV.

The rearrangement links TRBV5-1 to TRBJ1-1, with D perhaps TRBD1 (6 bases). Germline V gene sequence: CDR1 SGHRS, CDR2 YFSETQ. Trimming took 4 bases from V and 8 from J, leaving 21 bases between them. CDR3 size: 15 residues. Here the CDR3 reads CASSPPMTDSTEAFF. Here the CDR3 DNA reads TGCGCCAGCAGCCCACCAATGACGGACAGCACCGAAGCTTTCTTT.

The chain combines TRBV7-9 with TRBJ2-3, with 9 bases lining up with TRBD2. This CDR3 has 16 residues. Germline V CDR1 and CDR2: SEHNR, FQNEAQ (reference sequence). V shed 1 base, J shed 3 bases, and the junction held 5 bases outside the gene matches. CDR3 amino acids: CASSLGAGGETDTQYF. The CDR3 region has the DNA TGTGCCAGCAGCTTAGGAGCGGGAGGCGAGACAGATACGCAGTATTTT.

V is TRBV19 and J is TRBJ1-2; D is unclear. Germline V gene sequence: CDR1 LNHDA, CDR2 SQIVND (reference sequence). CDR3 size: 15 residues. V was pared by 7 bases and J by 3 bases, with 18 bases between. CDR3 coding DNA: TGTGCCAGTACCCCTCTTCCAGCGCCTGACTATGGCTACACCTTC. It is translated as CASTPLPAPDYGYTF.

The chain has TRBV5-4 and TRBJ2-7, with TRBD1 identical over 7 bases. The length of the CDR3 is 13 residues. Germline CDR1 reads SGHNT; CDR2 reads YYREEE (reference sequence). J lost 2 bases, V lost 2 bases, and 1 base had no gene match. The CDR3 region has the DNA TGTGCCAGCAGCTTCACAGGGGCCTACGAGCAGTACTTC. Translating it yields CASSFTGAYEQYF.

The rearrangement uses TRBV18 and TRBJ2-7, with D perhaps matching TRBD2 (5 bases). The V gene's germline CDR1 is KGHSH and CDR2 LQKENI. The CDR3 covers 16 residues. Trimming removed 3 bases from V and 6 bases from J, with 21 bases in between. The CDR3 sequence is CASSPSLIGISGEQYF. DNA for the CDR3: TGTGCCAGCTCACCCTCCCTGATTGGGATCAGCGGCGAGCAGTACTTC.

This clone appeared many times. The chain has TRBV15 and TRBJ2-6; no firm D call. CDR3 size: 16 residues. V was trimmed by 0 bases and J by 0 bases, leaving 6 bases between them. Germline V gene data show CDR1 as LNHNV and CDR2 as YYDKDF (reference sequence). In DNA, the CDR3 is TGTGCCACCAGCAGAGATCCCCTCTCTGGGGCCAACGTCCTGACTTTC. This codes for CATSRDPLSGANVLTF.

This clone came up once. J is TRBJ1-6 and V is TRBV7-9; no firm D call. The length of the CDR3 is 15 residues. The V end was cut by 5 bases, the J end by 0 bases, with 8 bases between. From germline, CDR1 is SEHNR and CDR2 FQNEAQ (reference sequence). This CDR3 is CASSEGSSYNSPLHF. The CDR3 DNA is TGTGCCAGCAGCGAAGGGAGCTCCTATAATTCACCCCTCCACTTT.

This rearrangement joins TRBV15 to TRBJ1-6, with D possibly matching TRBD1 (5 bases). V was pared by 5 bases and J by 5 bases, with 10 bases between. Germline V CDR1 and CDR2: LNHNV, YYDKDF (reference sequence). This CDR3 is 14 amino acids long. The CDR3 DNA is TGTGCCACCAGCTTGGGGCCCAATAATTCACCCCTCCACTTT. This translates into CATSLGPNNSPLHF.

This CDR3 is CATSAGTAYVTSTDTQYF. The DNA of the CDR3 is TGTGCCACCAGTGCCGGGACAGCATATGTTACTAGCACAGATACGCAGTATTTT. The chain joins TRBV24-1 to TRBJ2-3, with 7 nucleotides matching TRBD1. V was pared by 5 bases and J by 0 bases, with 13 bases of the junction left unmatched. The CDR3 extends over 18 amino acids. The germline CDR1 and CDR2 sequences are KGHDR and SFDVKD.

The chain couples TRBV28 to TRBJ2-7; 7 nucleotides match TRBD1. In germline, CDR1 is MDHEN, CDR2 SYDVKM. The CDR3 consists of 15 residues. V lost 9 bases to trimming and J lost 6 bases; unmatched junction nucleotides: 17. CDR3 sequence: CARRTRTGMRCEQYF. CDR3 in DNA: TGTGCCAGGAGGACGAGGACAGGCATGAGGTGCGAGCAGTACTTC.

This chain uses TRBV6-6 with TRBJ2-3, with 12 bases identical to TRBD2. Germline assignment: CDR1 MNHNY and CDR2 SVGAGI (reference sequence). The CDR3 length is 15 residues. V shed 5 bases, J shed 2 bases, and the junction held 2 bases outside the gene matches. The CDR3 here is CASSGLAGNTDTQYF. In DNA form, the CDR3 reads TGTGCCAGCAGTGGACTAGCGGGGAACACAGATACGCAGTATTTT.

This chain uses TRBV18 with TRBJ2-3; TRBD1 is a possible D gene (6 bases). Looked up from germline, CDR1 is KGHSH and CDR2 is LQKENI. The V end was cut by 3 bases, the J end by 4 bases, with 8 bases between. The CDR3 contains 13 residues. CDR3 sequence reads: CASSPGAADTQYF. The CDR3 DNA reads as TGTGCCAGCTCACCGGGGGCGGCAGATACGCAGTATTTT.

The chain couples TRBV5-1 to TRBJ2-7, with 9 positions matching TRBD1. This CDR3 is 17 amino acids long. Germline V gives CDR1 SGHRS, CDR2 YFSETQ. V was pared by 1 base and J by 2 bases, with 10 bases of the junction left unmatched. CDR3 in amino acids: CASSLWGPGQGTYEQYF. CDR3 DNA sequence: TGCGCCAGCAGCTTGTGGGGACCGGGACAGGGAACCTACGAGCAGTACTTC.

The J gene is TRBJ2-3, the V gene TRBV18, with D maybe TRBD1 (5 bases). The ends were cut back, 4 bases at V and 2 bases at J, with 10 bases in the middle. Germline V gene lookup returns CDR1 KGHSH and CDR2 LQKENI. The CDR3 is made up of 14 amino acids. The CDR3 protein is CASSLRGPTDTQYF. In DNA form, the CDR3 reads TGTGCCAGCTCACTAAGGGGCCCCACAGATACGCAGTATTTT.

The chain links TRBV10-3 to TRBJ1-2; TRBD1 matches 8 bases. The V gene end was trimmed by 3 bases and the J gene end by 1 base; junction bases not matched to a gene: 10. CDR1 and CDR2 from the germline V gene are ENHRY and SYGVKD. The CDR3 contains 17 residues. Here the CDR3 reads CAISDNTAGQVNYGYTF. The CDR3, as DNA: TGTGCCATCAGTGACAATACCGCGGGACAGGTTAACTATGGCTACACCTTC.

The rearrangement uses TRBV19 and TRBJ1-1, with D perhaps TRBD1 (5 bases). There are 14 residues in the CDR3. The germline gives CDR1 LNHDA, CDR2 SQIVND (reference sequence). Trimming took off 10 bases at V and 0 bases at J, with 15 bases between the two ends. Here the CDR3 DNA reads TGTGCCACCCTGGGGGGGAGTCTGAACACTGAAGCTTTCTTT. Its protein product is CATLGGSLNTEAFF.

The V gene is TRBV14, the J gene TRBJ2-6; 7 nucleotides align to TRBD1. After removal of 2 bases from V and 0 bases from J, the junction contained 7 bases not matched to a gene. CDR3 length: 18 amino acids. CDR1 SGHDN and CDR2 FVKESK come from the germline V gene. CDR3 nucleotide sequence: TGTGCCAGCAGCCAAAAGACAGGGTGGGTCTCTGGGGCCAACGTCCTGACTTTC. As protein: CASSQKTGWVSGANVLTF.

Only a few counts were recorded for this clone. The chain recombines TRBV6-2 or TRBV6-3 with TRBJ2-3, with TRBD1 matching over 7 bases. The germline CDR1 and CDR2 sequences are MNHEY and SVGEGT. The CDR3 contains 16 residues. V shed 4 bases and J 1 base; nucleotides not matched to a gene: 8. In nucleotides, the CDR3 is TGTGCCAGCAGTTTTACGACAGGGATCGGCACAGATACGCAGTATTTT. Its protein is CASSFTTGIGTDTQYF.

This clone was observed a single time. This rearrangement joins TRBV3-1 (or the pseudogene TRBV3-2) to TRBJ1-5; no reliable D call. V lost 2 bases, J lost 4 bases, and 3 bases lay in between. Germline assignment: CDR1 LGHDT and CDR2 YNNKEL (reference sequence). The CDR3 consists of 12 residues. CDR3 DNA: TGTGCCAGCAGCCAATCGAATCAGCCCCAGCATTTT. Residues: CASSQSNQPQHF.

The chain joins TRBV4-1 to TRBJ2-3; 7 positions match TRBD2. J lost 1 base, V lost 1 base, and 8 bases had no gene match. Germline V gives CDR1 MGHRA, CDR2 YSYEKL. The CDR3 totals 17 residues. CDR3 protein: CASSQAFAGEGTDTQYF. The DNA of the CDR3 is TGCGCCAGCAGCCAAGCTTTTGCGGGAGAGGGCACAGATACGCAGTATTTT.

The gene calls are TRBV18 and TRBJ2-2; 7 positions agree with TRBD1. The CDR3 is made up of 16 amino acids. Germline values: CDR1 KGHSH, CDR2 LQKENI. V shed 0 bases, J shed 6 bases, and the junction held 7 bases outside the gene matches. Here the CDR3 DNA reads TGTGCCAGCTCACCACCCGGACAGGACCTACCCGGGGAGCTGTTTTTT. Its protein is CASSPPGQDLPGELFF. Full variable domain (rest looked up from reference TRBV18 and TRBJ2-2): NAGVMQNPRHLVRRRGQEARLRCSPMKGHSHVYWYRQLPEEGLKFMVYLQKENIIDESGMPKERFSAEFPKEGPSILRIQQVVRGDSAAYFCASSPPGQDLPGELFFGEGSRLTVL.